The T cell receptor beta chain described here comes from a study of blood T cell repertoires in COVID-19 (dated by TCRdb to between 2020 and 2021). Some background on the complete study: The collaborator samples originated in the United States, Italy and Spain and spanned the acute and convalescent phases of COVID-19. The repertoires were released in a freely available public database meant as a resource for research on the immune response to SARS-CoV-2. The material from the prospective study consisted of cDNA or gDNA derived from T cells, B-cell-depleted T cells, or PBMCs. The samples were drawn from two sources: the first 160 participants of the ongoing ImmuneRACE study, and 1,000 to 1,500 subjects contributed by 6 global collaborators. Where HLA class I and class II types were available, the types were taken from metadata supplied by the sample provider, not from assay-based typing. Sample metadata almost always included a de-identified subject ID, COVID-19 status, age in years and sex. Deeply sampled blood TCRbeta repertoires from subjects exposed to, actively infected with, or recovered from COVID-19 were included in the dataset.

Collaborating institutions collected whole blood in K2EDTA tubes following their own protocols. For TCRbeta analysis, collaborators shipped samples in one of three forms: frozen whole blood, isolated PBMCs, or DNA extracted from either of those sample types. Results the study describes overall, beyond this receptor: The quantity of clinical and demographic metadata differed by source and by participant and was supplied without curation.

With respect to this clone: Its antigen is unknown. Base qualities are not recorded, but no much larger clone differs from it by a single base.

TCRbeta CDR3 regions were amplified from genomic DNA by means of the immunoSEQ Assay, a bias-controlled multiplex PCR. The authors' pipeline ran thus. The number of nucleated cells in each sample was estimated by amplification of reference gene primers within the assay. To quantify the absolute abundance of each unique TCRbeta CDR3 rearrangement, sequence reads were collapsed and filtered. For each sample, productive Simpson clonality was calculated as the square root of Simpson's diversity index across productive rearrangements. Not all clones reach the TCRdb copy of this immuneACCESS table, which keeps in-frame sequences only. Checked studies attribute under half of the gap to unresolved V genes and leave the rest unexplained. V and J calls and clone size are as listed in that table; D and trimming were resolved from the DNA. The sample table records approximately 100,000 clones; roughly 80% of these occur just once. Around 6.5% of the sample belongs to the ten largest clones.

Material: peripheral blood. This receptor was obtained from a man between 60 and 70 years old with acute or convalescent COVID-19.

The DNA sequence reads TGTGCCAGCAGTTCCGGGACAGGGCTTCAAGAGACCCAGTACTTC. This codes for CASSSGTGLQETQYF. The sequence joins TRBV6-5 to TRBJ2-5; 9 bases in the middle match TRBD1. From the cysteine up to the phenylalanine, the CDR3 has a length of 15 residues. The kept DNA is CDR3 alone, 45 bases in frame from the first base. The CDR1 and CDR2 encoded by the germline V gene are MNHEY and SVGAGI. After removal of 4 bases from V and 2 bases from J, the junction retains 5 bases not matched to a gene.